The 5 T cell receptor beta chains given below trace back to one sample, sequenced in a study of CD8+CD57+ T cells in acquired aplastic anemia. CD8+CD57+ cell expansion had been shown by flow cytometry in patients chosen for sequencing. Genomic DNA constituted the template upon which TCR beta VDJ and CDR3 profiling was performed. Using its own MiXCR run on the reads, TCRdb lists one record per CDR3 protein. The sample has some 200,000 distinct CDR3 sequences; approximately 48% are singletons. Sequencing was performed on sorted CD4+, CD8+, or CD8+CD57+ T cells (not recorded which) from PBMCs. These receptors originate from a human donor with aplastic anemia.

This chain joins TRBV7-2 and TRBJ2-7, with TRBD1 identical over 9 bases. Germline lookup yields CDR1 SGHTA and CDR2 FQGNSA. There are 13 residues in the CDR3. The ends lost 5 bases at V and 7 bases at J; junction bases unmatched: 6. CDR3 DNA sequence: TGTGCCAGCAGCCCAGGACAGGGGAGGGAGCAGTACTTC. It translates to CASSPGQGREQYF.

This clonotype occurred many times. The chain is built from TRBV9 and TRBJ2-3, with D unresolved. The CDR3 runs to 17 residues. Between the trimmed V and J ends, which lost 2 bases and 3 bases, there was a span of 19 bases. CDR1 is SGDLS, CDR2 YYNGEE, per germline. CDR3 coding DNA: TGTGCCAGCAGCGTCCACGCCAAGGGTTCCCTAACAGATACGCAGTATTTT. Translated: CASSVHAKGSLTDTQYF.

This clonotype was counted ten times or more. V and J are TRBV24-1 and TRBJ1-4, with D maybe TRBD1 (5 bases). Germline CDR1 reads KGHDR; CDR2 reads SFDVKD. The CDR3 sequence is 18 residues long. Deletions cut 3 bases from V and 4 bases from J, with 20 bases between. For the CDR3, the DNA is TGTGCCACCAGTGATCCCGGCCGGGGGGGACTGATTAATGAAAAACTGTTTTTT. Protein product: CATSDPGRGGLINEKLFF.

The CDR3 protein is CAISESRGLTYEQYF. CDR3 nucleotide sequence: TGTGCCATCAGTGAGTCGAGGGGACTAACCTACGAGCAGTACTTC. The V call is TRBV10-3, the J call TRBJ2-7; 7 bases agree with TRBD2. V gave up 0 bases and J gave up 2 bases; unmatched junction bases: 4. The CDR3 totals 15 residues. Germline V gene data show CDR1 as ENHRY and CDR2 as SYGVKD.

This clonotype was detected a few times. A much larger clonotype is one base distant, so this may be a read error. V is TRBV4-1 and J is TRBJ2-7; D is unclear. The length of the CDR3 is 18 residues. Trimming stripped 3 bases from V and 1 base from J, with 22 bases between. Germline CDR1 is MGHRA and CDR2 is YSYEKL. This CDR3 is CASSHPSSDVDRSYEQYF. CDR3 nucleotide sequence: TGCGCCAGCAGCCATCCCTCCTCGGATGTGGACCGATCCTACGAGCAGTACTTC.